These T cell receptor beta chains were read from a single sample in a study of tumor and adjacent non-tumor tissue in lung cancer. One entry per CDR3 protein, called by TCRdb with MiXCR from the multiplex PCR reads. The repertoire includes more than 95,000 distinct CDR3 sequences, approximately 71% of them detected once, and roughly 13% sits in the top ten. The sample taken for sequencing was lung tumor tissue. The receptor source for this set is a man aged 30 to 45 with non-small cell lung cancer. Each CDR3 is given with its conserved first and last residue. D genes are given only for firm matches. The size field is filled for only some rows; it gives once, few, many or a size class.

clone size	D gene	V gene	J gene	CDR3 protein	CDR3 DNA
many	.	TRBV20-1	TRBJ2-5	CSASVAGQETQYF	TGCAGTGCTAGTGTAGCAGGCCAAGAGACCCAGTACTTC
once	.	TRBV20-1	TRBJ2-7	CRAKMASSEQYF	TGCAGAGCAAAGATGGCTAGTAGCGAGCAGTACTTC
.	TRBD2	TRBV4-1	TRBJ2-3	CANSPYRASGYTDTQYF	TGCGCCAACAGCCCATATCGGGCTAGCGGGTACACAGATACGCAGTATTTT
.	TRBD2	TRBV11-3	TRBJ2-1	CASCFGLAGGHGQFF	TGTGCCAGCTGCTTTGGGCTAGCGGGAGGGCACGGGCAGTTCTTC
.	.	TRBV12-3/TRBV12-4	TRBJ2-7	CVSRAGASYEQYF	TGTGTCAGCAGGGCAGGAGCCAGCTACGAGCAGTACTTC
.	TRBD1	TRBV24-1	TRBJ2-3	CATGDTGQSYMQYF	TGTGCCACCGGTGATACGGGACAGTCTTATATGCAGTATTTT
.	TRBD1	TRBV24-1	TRBJ1-2	CATSAPGGGDGYTF	TGTGCCACCAGTGCCCCCGGAGGGGGCGATGGCTACACCTTC
many	TRBD1	TRBV24-1	TRBJ2-2	CATSESGGIASGELFF	TGTGCCACCAGTGAGTCAGGGGGCATCGCTTCCGGGGAGCTGTTTTTT
once	.	TRBV10-1	TRBJ2-5	CASIRETQYF	TGCGCCAGCATTCGGGAGACCCAGTACTTC
many	.	TRBV12-3/TRBV12-4	TRBJ1-4	CASRPSQDEKLFF	TGTGCCAGCAGACCCTCGCAGGATGAAAAACTGTTTTTT
once	.	TRBV4-3	TRBJ2-3	CASIGPGGGLPDTQYF	TGCGCCAGCATCGGACCGGGTGGGGGGCTCCCAGATACGCAGTATTTT
few	.	TRBV6-1	TRBJ2-1	CASSGPRYRSYNEQFF	TGTGCCAGCAGTGGACCCCGTTATCGCTCCTATAATGAGCAGTTCTTC
.	.	TRBV28	TRBJ2-1	CASSSPTAEKGSYNEQFF	TGTGCCAGCAGTTCCCCCACAGCGGAGAAGGGCTCCTACAATGAACAGTTCTTC